This T cell receptor (beta chain) was sequenced during a study of cytomegalovirus exposure and HLA in healthy donors. Turning to the study itself: Earlier sequencing of 200 million or so T cells yielded fewer than 140 million unique TCR beta sequences. Study-level results: Exclusion as indistinguishable affected some V segments, including TRBV6-2 and TRBV6-3.

Germline assignment: CDR1 WNHNN and CDR2 SYGVQD (reference sequence). The V end was cut by 8 bases, the J end by 8 bases, with 22 bases between. The CDR3 consists of 15 residues. The PCR contained 60 Vbeta and 13 Jbeta primers. The protocol was immunoSEQ multiplex PCR, while the TCRdb copy is restricted to in-frame clones and leaves out a portion. Altogether around 190,000 clones are present, around 77% being singletons, with the ten largest covering about 1.9%. With regard to this clone: Its cognate antigen is unknown.

The TCR sequence derives from a man aged 25 to 45 in good health and CMV-seronegative. The chain recombines TRBV10-1 with TRBJ2-1; a weak D match, TRBD2 (6 bases). Sequencing input: PBMCs. CDR3 bases: TGCGCCAGCTCTACGGGAGAACGGGTAAGCGATGAGCAGTTCTTC. Translating it yields CASSTGERVSDEQFF.